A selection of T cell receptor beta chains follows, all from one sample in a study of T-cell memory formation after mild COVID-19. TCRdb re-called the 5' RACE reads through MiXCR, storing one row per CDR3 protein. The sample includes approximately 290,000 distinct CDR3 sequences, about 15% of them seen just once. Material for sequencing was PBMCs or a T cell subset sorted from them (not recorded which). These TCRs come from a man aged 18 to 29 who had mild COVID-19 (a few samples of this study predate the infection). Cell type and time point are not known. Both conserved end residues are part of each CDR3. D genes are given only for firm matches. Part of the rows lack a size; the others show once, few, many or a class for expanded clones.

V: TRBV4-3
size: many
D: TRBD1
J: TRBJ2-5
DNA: TGCGCCAGCAGCCCATCCGGGACAGGGGGCGTAGAGACCCAGTACTTC
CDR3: CASSPSGTGGVETQYF

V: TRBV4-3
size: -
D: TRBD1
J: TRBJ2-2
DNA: TGCGCCAGCAGCCAGAGACAGGGGGCGACCGGGGAGCTGTTTTTT
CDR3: CASSQRQGATGELFF

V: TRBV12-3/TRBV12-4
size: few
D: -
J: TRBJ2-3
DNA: TGTGCCAGCAGTACAAACAGGATCACAGATACGCAGTATTTT
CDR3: CASSTNRITDTQYF

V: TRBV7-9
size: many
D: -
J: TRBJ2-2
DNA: TGTGCCAGCGTAGGGACAAGTTCGAACACCGGGGAGCTGTTTTTT
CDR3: CASVGTSSNTGELFF

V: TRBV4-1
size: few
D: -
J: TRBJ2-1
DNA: TGCGCCAGCAGCCAAGTCGCTAGCGACAATGAGCAGTTCTTC
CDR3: CASSQVASDNEQFF

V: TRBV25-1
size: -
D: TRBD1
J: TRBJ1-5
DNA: TGTGCCAGCAGTGTAGGCAGGGGGCAGCCCCAGCATTTT
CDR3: CASSVGRGQPQHF

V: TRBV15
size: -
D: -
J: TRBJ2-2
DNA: TGTGCCACCAGCAGGGGCCGGGGAACGAACACCGGGGAGCTGTTTTTT
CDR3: CATSRGRGTNTGELFF

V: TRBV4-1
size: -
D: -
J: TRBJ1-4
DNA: TGCGCCAGCAGCTCCCTACCGCATACTAATGAAAAACTGTTTTTT
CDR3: CASSSLPHTNEKLFF

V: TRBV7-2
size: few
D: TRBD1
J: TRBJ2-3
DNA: TGTGCCAGCAGCTCGCGACAGGGGGGGGCAGATACGCAGTATTTT
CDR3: CASSSRQGGADTQYF

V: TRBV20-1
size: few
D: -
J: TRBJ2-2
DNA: TGCAGTGCTAGAGAGGGGGGGCACGGGGAGCTGTTTTTT
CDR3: CSAREGGHGELFF

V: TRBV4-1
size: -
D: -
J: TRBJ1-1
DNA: TGCGCCAGCAGCCCCCCGGGAAAAATGGACACTGAAGCTTTCTTT
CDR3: CASSPPGKMDTEAFF

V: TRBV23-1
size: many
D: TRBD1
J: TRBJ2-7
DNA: TGCGCCAGCAACCGGGACAGGGGCCCCCTTAGCGAGCAGTACTTC
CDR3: CASNRDRGPLSEQYF

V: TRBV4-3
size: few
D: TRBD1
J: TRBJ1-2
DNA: TGCGCCAGCAGCCAAGGGTGGGGACAGTTCGACTATGGCTACACCTTC
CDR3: CASSQGWGQFDYGYTF

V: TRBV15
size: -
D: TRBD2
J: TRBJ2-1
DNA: TGTGCCACCAGCAGAGGCCCTAGCGGAAACAATGAGCAGTTCTTC
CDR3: CATSRGPSGNNEQFF

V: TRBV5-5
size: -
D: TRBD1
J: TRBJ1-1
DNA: TGTGCCAGCAGCTGGAACAGGGGAAGGAGCACTGAAGCTTTCTTT
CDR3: CASSWNRGRSTEAFF

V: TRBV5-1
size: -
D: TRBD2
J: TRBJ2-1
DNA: TGCGCCAGCAGTCCGGGGGAGGGATTGTTCTACAATGAGCAGTTCTTC
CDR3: CASSPGEGLFYNEQFF

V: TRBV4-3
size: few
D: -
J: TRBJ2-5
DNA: TGCGCCAGCAGCCAGCGTCGTATTGAAGGACCTTACCAAGAGACCCAGTACTTC
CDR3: CASSQRRIEGPYQETQYF

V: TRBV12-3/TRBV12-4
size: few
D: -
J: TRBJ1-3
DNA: TGTGCCAGCAGTTTAAGGCAGTCACACTCTGGAAACACCATATATTTT
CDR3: CASSLRQSHSGNTIYF

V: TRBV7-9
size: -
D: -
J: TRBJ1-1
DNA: TGTGCCAGCAGCCAGGGACATCCGAACACTGAAGCTTTCTTT
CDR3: CASSQGHPNTEAFF

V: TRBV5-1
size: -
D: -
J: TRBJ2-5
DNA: TGCGCCAGCAGCTTGGGGGATGTGGCGGAGACCCAGTACTTC
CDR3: CASSLGDVAETQYF

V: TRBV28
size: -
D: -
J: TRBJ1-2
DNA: TGTGCCAGCAGTTTGGCCCTCCAAGCGTACGGCTACACCTTC
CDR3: CASSLALQAYGYTF

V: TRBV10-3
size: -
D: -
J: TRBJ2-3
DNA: TGTGCCATCAGTGATGAAGGAATCGTGTGGAATACGCAGTATTTT
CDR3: CAISDEGIVWNTQYF

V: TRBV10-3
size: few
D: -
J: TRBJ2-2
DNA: TGTGCCATGAAGGAGACCCAGGCGGGCGGGGAGCTGTTTTTT
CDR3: CAMKETQAGGELFF

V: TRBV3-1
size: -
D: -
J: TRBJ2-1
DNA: TGTGCCAGCAGCCAGACCCTTGGACGCAATGAGCAGTTCTTC
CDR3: CASSQTLGRNEQFF

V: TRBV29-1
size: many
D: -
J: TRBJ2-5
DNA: TGCAGCGTTGTGGAGGGTAGGGTCGAGACCCAGTACTTC
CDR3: CSVVEGRVETQYF

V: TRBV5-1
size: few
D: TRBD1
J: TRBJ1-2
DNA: TGCGCCAGCAGCTTAAGCTCACAGGGGTATGGCTACACCTTC
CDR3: CASSLSSQGYGYTF

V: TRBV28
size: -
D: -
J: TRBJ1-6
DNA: TGTGCCAGCAGTTCGTCATCATATTCACCCCTCCACTTT
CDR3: CASSSSSYSPLHF

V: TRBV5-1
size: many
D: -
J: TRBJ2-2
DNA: TGCGCCAGCATAAAAGGGGAAGTCCGAACGAACACCGGGGAGCTGTTTTTT
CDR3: CASIKGEVRTNTGELFF

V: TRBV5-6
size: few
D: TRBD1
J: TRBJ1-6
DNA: TGTGCCAGCAGCTTGAGACAGGGGGCCAGTTCACCCCTCCACTTT
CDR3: CASSLRQGASSPLHF

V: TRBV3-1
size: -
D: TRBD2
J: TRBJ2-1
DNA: TGTGCCAGCAGAAGCGGGGGGGCGGATGAGCAGTTCTTC
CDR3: CASRSGGADEQFF

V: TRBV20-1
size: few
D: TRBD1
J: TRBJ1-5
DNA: TGCAGTGCTGGGACAGGGGGATTTCAGCCCCAGCATTTT
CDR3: CSAGTGGFQPQHF

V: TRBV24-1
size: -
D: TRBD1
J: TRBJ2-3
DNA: TGTGCCACCGCCGGACAGGGGCGCACAGATACGCAGTATTTT
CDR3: CATAGQGRTDTQYF

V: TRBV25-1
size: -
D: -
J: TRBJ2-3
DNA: TGTGCCAGCAGTGAATACGATTGGGGGGGCAGCACAGATACGCAGTATTTT
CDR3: CASSEYDWGGSTDTQYF

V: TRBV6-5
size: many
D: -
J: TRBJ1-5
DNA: TGTGCCAGCAGTTACAACAGTAATCAGCCCCAGCATTTT
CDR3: CASSYNSNQPQHF

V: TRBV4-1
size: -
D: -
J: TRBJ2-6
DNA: TGCGCCAGCAGCCAAACGGGGGCCCAGCTCCCTAACGTCCTGACTTTC
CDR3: CASSQTGAQLPNVLTF

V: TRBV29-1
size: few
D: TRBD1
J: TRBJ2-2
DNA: TGCAGCGTGGACAGGGGATTGGATAACACCGGGGAGCTGTTTTTT
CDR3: CSVDRGLDNTGELFF

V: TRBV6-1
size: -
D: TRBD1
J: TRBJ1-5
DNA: TGTGCCAGCAGAAGGGGACAGGGGAATCAGCCCCAGCATTTT
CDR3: CASRRGQGNQPQHF

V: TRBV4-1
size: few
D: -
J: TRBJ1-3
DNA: TGCGCCAGCAGCCGCTACCGGGACTATGGAAACACCATATATTTT
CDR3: CASSRYRDYGNTIYF

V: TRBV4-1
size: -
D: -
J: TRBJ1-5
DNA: TGCGCCAGCAGCCAAGATCCACAGAGGGATCAGCCCCAGCATTTT
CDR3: CASSQDPQRDQPQHF

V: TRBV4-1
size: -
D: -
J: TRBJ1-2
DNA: TGCGCCAGCAGCCGATCGGGACGGATTAACTATGGCTACACCTTC
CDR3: CASSRSGRINYGYTF

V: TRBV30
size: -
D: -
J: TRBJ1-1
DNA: TGTGCCTGGACGAGCCAGGCCCAAGCTTTCTTT
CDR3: CAWTSQAQAFF

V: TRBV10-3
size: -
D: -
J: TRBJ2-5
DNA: TGTGCCATCAGTGATAGTATTAGGGACCCTCAGGGAGAGACCCAGTACTTC
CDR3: CAISDSIRDPQGETQYF

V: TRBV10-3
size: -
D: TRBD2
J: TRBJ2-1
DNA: TGTGCCATCAGTGGCATAGCGGGGGGGCCGCACGAGCAGTTCTTC
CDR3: CAISGIAGGPHEQFF

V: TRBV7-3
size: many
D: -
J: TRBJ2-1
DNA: TGTGCCAGCAGCCCCCTCGGAGGGTCTAACAATGAGCAGTTCTTC
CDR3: CASSPLGGSNNEQFF

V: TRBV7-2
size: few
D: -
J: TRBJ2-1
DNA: TGTGCCAGCAGCGGGCTTGCAAAGCCCACCAATGAGCAGTTCTTC
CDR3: CASSGLAKPTNEQFF

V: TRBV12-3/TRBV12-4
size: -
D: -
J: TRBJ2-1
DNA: TGTGCCAGCAGCCTTATAGTCGGCTCCTACAATGAGCAGTTCTTC
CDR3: CASSLIVGSYNEQFF

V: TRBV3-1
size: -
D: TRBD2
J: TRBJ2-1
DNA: TGTGCCAGCAGCCCCGGGACTAGTACTTATAATGAGCAGTTCTTC
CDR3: CASSPGTSTYNEQFF

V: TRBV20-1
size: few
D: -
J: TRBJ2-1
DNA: TGCAGTGCTAGAGATGGAAGAGGGGCCTATGAGCAGTTCTTC
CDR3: CSARDGRGAYEQFF

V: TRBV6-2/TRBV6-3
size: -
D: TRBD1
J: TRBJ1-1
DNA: TGTGCCAGCAGCAAACAGGGGGCCTCCGGCGTAGCTTTCTTT
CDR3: CASSKQGASGVAFF

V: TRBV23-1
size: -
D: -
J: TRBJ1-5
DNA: TGCGCCAGCAGTCAATCGGGGACCGATCAGCCCCAGCATTTT
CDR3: CASSQSGTDQPQHF

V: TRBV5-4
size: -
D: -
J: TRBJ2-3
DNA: TGTGCCAGCAGCTTGGCCTTGTTTAGCACAGATACGCAGTATTTT
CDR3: CASSLALFSTDTQYF

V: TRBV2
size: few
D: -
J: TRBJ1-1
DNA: TGTGCCACCCAGTTATCGGCTGAAGCTTTCTTT
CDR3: CATQLSAEAFF

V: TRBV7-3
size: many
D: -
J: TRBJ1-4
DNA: TGTGCCAGCAGCGGTAACAGCGCAACTAATGAAAAACTGTTTTTT
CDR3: CASSGNSATNEKLFF

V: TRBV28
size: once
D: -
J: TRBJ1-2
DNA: TGTGCCAGCAGTAAGGACAGCTATGGCTACACCTTC
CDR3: CASSKDSYGYTF

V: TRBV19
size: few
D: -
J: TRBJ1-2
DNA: TGTGCCAGTATGACTCTTTCCGGTGTTTTCAACTCCTATGGCTACACCTTC
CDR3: CASMTLSGVFNSYGYTF